This TCR beta chain was sequenced during a study of T-cell reconstitution after alpha-beta-depleted transplantation in children. Study observations and caveats: After transplant, at about two months, alpha-beta T cells were reportedly derived from several hundred expanded graft clones. The authors attributed T-cell counts and diversity one year after transplant mostly to newly produced T cells. The study traced high day-60 TCRbeta diversity in some patients to surviving recipient T cells and thymic progenitors.

This CDR3 is built from 17 residues. Per the germline V gene, CDR1 is SGHVT and CDR2 is SQSDAQ. Trimming removed 1 base at V and 5 bases at J, with 21 bases between. Unique molecular identifiers were incorporated during preparation of the TCRbeta library. Via MiXCR, TCRdb re-called the PCR reads, giving one row per CDR3 protein. This table has fewer than 700,000 distinct CDR3 sequences, 10% to 15% appearing once. The sample holds a few counts of this clonotype. Its antigen is currently unknown. The material was PBMCs, mostly from graft donor cells, obtained 360 days after TCRalphabeta/CD19-depleted stem cell transplant. This TCR derives from a male patient between 10 and 17 years old who had a stem cell transplant for acute myeloid leukemia, so the T cells may come from the graft donor. This chain uses TRBV7-4 with TRBJ2-7, with D possibly called TRBD1 or TRBD2 (6 bases each). The CDR3 sequence: CASSLGPGEGGCDEQYF. The CDR3 DNA follows: TGTGCCAGCAGCTTAGGACCCGGTGAAGGGGGGTGCGACGAGCAGTACTTC.